Given below is one T cell receptor beta chain in context. The data were taken from a study of blood T cell repertoires in COVID-19. Turning to the study itself: Donors in the United States, Italy and Spain gave samples during acute or convalescent COVID-19.

The V gene's germline CDR1 is KGHDR and CDR2 SFDVKD. The CDR3 spans 13 residues. The V gene end was trimmed by 6 bases and the J gene end by 7 bases; junction bases not matched to a gene: 4. The method was immunoSEQ multiplex PCR; TCRdb's version includes in-frame clones alone and lacks a portion of them. The sample comprises 14,000 or so clones, around 91% of which are singletons, and 2.5% to 3.5% rests with the top ten. The origin of this receptor is a human donor in a cohort sampled during active COVID-19. This chain connects TRBV24-1 to TRBJ2-2; 7 bases line up with TRBD1. Sequenced material: peripheral blood. The CDR3 loop reads CATSNRGGGELFF. CDR3 DNA: TGTGCCACCAGTAACAGGGGCGGCGGGGAGCTGTTTTTT.